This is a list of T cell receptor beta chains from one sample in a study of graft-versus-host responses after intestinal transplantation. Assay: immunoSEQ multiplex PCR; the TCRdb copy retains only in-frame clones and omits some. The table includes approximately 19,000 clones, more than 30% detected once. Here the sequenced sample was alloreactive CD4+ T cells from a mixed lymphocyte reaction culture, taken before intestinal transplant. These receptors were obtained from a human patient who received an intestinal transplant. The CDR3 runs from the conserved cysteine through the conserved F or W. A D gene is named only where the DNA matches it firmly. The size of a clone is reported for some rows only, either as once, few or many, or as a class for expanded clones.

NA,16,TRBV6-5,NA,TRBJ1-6,CASSYLGTGYNSPLHF,TGTGCCAGCAGTTACTTGGGTACGGGGTATAATTCACCCCTCCACTTT
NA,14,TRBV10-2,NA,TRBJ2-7,CATNPQSMGPEQYF,TGCGCCACCAACCCCCAATCGATGGGTCCCGAGCAGTACTTC
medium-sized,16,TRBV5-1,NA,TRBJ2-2,CASSLVWTKNTGELFF,TGCGCCAGCAGCTTGGTATGGACAAAGAACACCGGGGAGCTGTTTTTT
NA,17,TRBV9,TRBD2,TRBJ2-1,CASSPGLAGAIYNEQFF,TGTGCCAGCAGCCCAGGACTAGCGGGGGCCATCTACAATGAGCAGTTCTTC
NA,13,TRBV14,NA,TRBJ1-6,CASSWRLDSPLHF,TGTGCCAGCAGCTGGAGGTTGGATTCACCCCTCCACTTT
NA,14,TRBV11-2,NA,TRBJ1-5,CASSQGGNRQPQHF,TGTGCCAGCAGCCAGGGAGGGAACCGGCAGCCCCAGCATTTT
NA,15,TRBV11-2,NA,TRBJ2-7,CASSLGQRSPYEQYF,TGTGCCAGCAGCTTAGGGCAGCGAAGTCCCTACGAGCAGTACTTC
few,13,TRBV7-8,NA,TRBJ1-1,CASSKRQDTEAFF,TGTGCCAGCAGCAAGAGACAGGACACTGAAGCTTTCTTT
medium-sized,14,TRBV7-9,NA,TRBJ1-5,CASSHGRGNQPQHF,TGTGCCAGCAGCCATGGGCGGGGTAATCAGCCCCAGCATTTT
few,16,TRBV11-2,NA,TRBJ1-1,CASRKTRRTGNTEAFF,TGTGCCAGCAGAAAAACTAGGCGCACAGGGAACACTGAAGCTTTCTTT
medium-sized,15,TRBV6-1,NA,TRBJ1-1,CASEVSVRLNTEAFF,TGTGCCAGCGAAGTATCCGTACGGTTGAACACTGAAGCTTTCTTT
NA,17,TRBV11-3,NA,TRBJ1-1,CASSLIKTPRPNTEAFF,TGTGCCAGCAGCCTAATCAAGACACCACGGCCCAACACTGAAGCTTTCTTT
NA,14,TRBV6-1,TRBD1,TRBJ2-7,CASSRTGFRYEQYF,TGTGCCAGCAGTAGGACAGGGTTTCGCTACGAGCAGTACTTC
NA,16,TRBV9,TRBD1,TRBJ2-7,CASSPTWGQGVYEQYF,TGTGCCAGCAGCCCTACCTGGGGACAGGGGGTCTACGAGCAGTACTTC
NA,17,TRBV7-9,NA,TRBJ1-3,CASSLAKGAVSGNTIYF,TGTGCCAGCAGCTTAGCGAAAGGGGCCGTCTCTGGAAACACCATATATTTT
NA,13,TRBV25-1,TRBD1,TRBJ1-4,CASAGQGNEKLFF,TGTGCCAGCGCCGGACAGGGTAATGAAAAACTGTTTTTT
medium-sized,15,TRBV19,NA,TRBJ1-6,CASSMRQRENSPLHF,TGTGCCAGTAGTATGAGACAGCGTGAAAATTCACCCCTCCACTTT
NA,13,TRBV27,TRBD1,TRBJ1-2,CASSLDRGYGYTF,TGTGCCAGCAGCCTCGACAGGGGGTATGGCTACACCTTC
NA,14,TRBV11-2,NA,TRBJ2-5,CASSLNIQEETQYF,TGTGCCAGCAGCTTAAATATCCAGGAAGAGACCCAGTACTTC
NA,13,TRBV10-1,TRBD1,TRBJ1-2,CASSGQGVYGYTF,TGCGCCAGCAGTGGACAGGGCGTCTATGGCTACACCTTC
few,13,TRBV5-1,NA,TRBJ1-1,CASSWGHFTEAFF,TGCGCCAGCAGCTGGGGTCATTTCACTGAAGCTTTCTTT
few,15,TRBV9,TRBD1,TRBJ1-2,CASSVGGQGAYGYTF,TGTGCCAGCAGCGTGGGTGGACAGGGGGCTTATGGCTACACCTTC
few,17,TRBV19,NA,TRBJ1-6,CASTPFGGSAYNSPLHF,TGTGCCAGTACCCCATTTGGCGGGAGCGCCTATAATTCACCCCTCCACTTT
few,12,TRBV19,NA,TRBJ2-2,CASSPPFGELFF,TGTGCCAGTAGTCCACCCTTCGGGGAGCTGTTTTTT
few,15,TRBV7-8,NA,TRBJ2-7,CASSTRGAFYREQYF,TGTGCCAGCAGCACACGGGGGGCCTTTTATCGCGAGCAGTACTTC
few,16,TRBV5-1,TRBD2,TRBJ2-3,CASSLAGGRVTDTQYF,TGCGCCAGCAGCTTAGCGGGGGGCCGGGTCACAGATACGCAGTATTTT
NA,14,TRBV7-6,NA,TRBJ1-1,CASSPGPANTEAFF,TGTGCCAGCAGCCCGGGGCCAGCGAACACTGAAGCTTTCTTT
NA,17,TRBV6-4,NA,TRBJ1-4,CASSKREGFATNEKLFF,TGTGCCAGCAGCAAGAGGGAGGGCTTTGCAACTAATGAAAAACTGTTTTTT
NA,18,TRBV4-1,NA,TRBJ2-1,CASSPYAQRTRNYNEQFF,TGCGCCAGCAGCCCATACGCCCAAAGGACAAGGAACTACAATGAGCAGTTCTTC
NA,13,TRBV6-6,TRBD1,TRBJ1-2,CASISGQGGVCTF,TGTGCCAGCATTTCAGGACAGGGTGGGGTGTGCACCTTC
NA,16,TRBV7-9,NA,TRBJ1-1,CASSPSLAGPNTEAFF,TGTGCCAGCAGCCCTAGCCTGGCGGGACCGAACACTGAAGCTTTCTTT
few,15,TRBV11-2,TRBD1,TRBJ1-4,CASSYRGQVNEKLFF,TGTGCCAGCAGCTACAGGGGGCAGGTTAATGAAAAACTGTTTTTT
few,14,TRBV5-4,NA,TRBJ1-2,CASSPRAENYGYTF,TGTGCCAGCAGCCCCCGGGCCGAAAACTATGGCTACACCTTC
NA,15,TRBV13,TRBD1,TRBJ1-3,CASSLPGGGGNTIYF,TGTGCCAGCAGCTTACCAGGGGGCGGTGGAAACACCATATATTTT
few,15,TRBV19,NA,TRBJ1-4,CASTTQGFPNEKLFF,TGTGCCAGTACTACCCAGGGGTTCCCTAATGAAAAACTGTTTTTT
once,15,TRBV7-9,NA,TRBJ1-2,CASSLSQGPNYGYTF,TGTGCCAGCAGCTTATCCCAGGGGCCAAACTATGGCTACACCTTC
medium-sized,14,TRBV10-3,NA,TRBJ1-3,CAISGQRPGNTIYF,TGTGCCATCAGTGGACAACGTCCTGGAAACACCATATATTTT
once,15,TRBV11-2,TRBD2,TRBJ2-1,CASSASGGIYNEQFF,TGTGCCAGCAGCGCCAGCGGGGGGATTTACAATGAGCAGTTCTTC
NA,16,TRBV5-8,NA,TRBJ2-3,CASSLGIRRPTDTQYF,TGTGCCAGCAGCTTGGGTATCCGTAGACCCACAGATACGCAGTATTTT